The rows below give T cell receptor beta chains drawn from one sample of a study of blood T cell repertoires in COVID-19. Only in-frame clones appear in the TCRdb table, and some are missing; sequencing was by immunoSEQ multiplex PCR. The profile shows about 280,000 clones, 75% to 90% of them singletons. The source material was peripheral blood. The receptors derive from a man aged 40-55 years with acute or convalescent COVID-19. The CDR3 runs from the conserved cysteine through the conserved F or W. Each record gives: D gene, J gene, V gene, clone size, CDR3 length, CDR3 protein, CDR3 DNA. The D gene is left open where the match is weak. Expanded clones are given a class, and other clones once, few, many or no size at all.

>TRBD2|TRBJ2-7|TRBV10-2|.|15
CASSTSGGAGYEQYF
TGCGCCAGCAGTACTAGCGGGGGGGCTGGCTACGAGCAGTACTTC
>.|TRBJ1-2|TRBV5-4|once|13
CASSLDRNYGYTF
TGTGCCAGCAGCTTGGACAGAAACTATGGCTACACCTTC
>TRBD1|TRBJ1-4|TRBV30|.|11
CAWSPRDRLFF
TGTGCCTGGAGTCCGAGGGACAGACTGTTTTTT
>.|TRBJ1-1|TRBV6-6|.|11
CASSRGVEAFF
TGTGCCAGCAGCCGGGGTGTTGAAGCTTTCTTT
>TRBD1|TRBJ2-1|TRBV6-2/TRBV6-3|.|14
CASSYRTGRSEQFF
TGTGCCAGCAGTTACCGGACAGGGAGAAGTGAGCAGTTCTTC
>.|TRBJ2-7|TRBV27|.|15
CASSPSPMKGVGQYF
TGTGCCAGCAGTCCCTCCCCAATGAAAGGAGTGGGGCAGTACTTC
>.|TRBJ1-3|TRBV6-6|.|16
CASSPTGGGAGNTIYF
TGTGCCAGCAGTCCCACGGGAGGAGGAGCTGGAAACACCATATATTTT
>.|TRBJ1-1|TRBV12-3/TRBV12-4|.|12
CASSYYLEGAFF
TGTGCCAGCAGTTACTATCTCGAGGGAGCTTTCTTT
>TRBD1|TRBJ1-1|TRBV7-2|.|18
CASSLEEGAAFENTEAFF
TGTGCCAGCAGCTTAGAAGAGGGGGCAGCTTTCGAGAACACTGAAGCTTTCTTT
>.|TRBJ2-7|TRBV4-1|.|13
CASSQSVIGEQYF
TGCGCCAGCAGCCAGTCCGTTATCGGCGAGCAGTACTTC
>TRBD1|TRBJ1-6|TRBV7-2|.|14
CASSRDSENSPLHF
TGTGCCAGCAGCCGGGACAGCGAGAATTCACCCCTCCACTTT
>.|TRBJ2-7|TRBV10-2|.|11
CASISGRGHYF
TGCGCCAGCATATCGGGTCGGGGACACTACTTC
>.|TRBJ1-2|TRBV5-1|.|15
CASSFGNRANYGYTF
TGCGCCAGCAGCTTTGGTAACCGAGCTAACTATGGCTACACCTTC
>.|TRBJ2-5|TRBV27|few|13
CASSYSYQETQYF
TGTGCCAGCAGTTACTCGTACCAAGAGACCCAGTACTTC
>.|TRBJ2-4|TRBV29-1|.|13
CSVAGLAKNIQYF
TGCAGCGTTGCCGGACTAGCCAAAAACATTCAGTACTTC
>.|TRBJ2-6|TRBV6-5|.|15
CASSRHDRGANVLTF
TGTGCCAGCAGTCGTCACGACAGGGGGGCCAACGTCCTGACTTTC
>TRBD1|TRBJ2-1|TRBV28|.|12
CASSLLGQGRFF
TGTGCCAGCAGTTTACTCGGACAGGGAAGGTTCTTC
>.|TRBJ1-1|TRBV15|.|14
CATSRGGPNTEAFF
TGTGCCACCAGCAGGGGGGGTCCCAACACTGAAGCTTTCTTT
>.|TRBJ2-3|TRBV27|.|14
CASTRRGRTDTQYF
TGTGCCAGCACCCGGAGGGGAAGGACAGATACGCAGTATTTT
>TRBD2|TRBJ2-1|TRBV4-1|.|16
CASSQERAGGYNEQFF
TGCGCCAGCAGCCAAGAACGAGCGGGGGGGTATAATGAGCAGTTCTTC
>.|TRBJ1-1|TRBV29-1|.|13
CSVAPTANTEAFF
TGCAGCGTTGCCCCGACAGCTAACACTGAAGCTTTCTTT
>.|TRBJ2-1|TRBV2|.|15
CASSRGGATYNEQFF
TGTGCCAGCAGTCGAGGGGGGGCCACCTACAATGAGCAGTTCTTC
>TRBD1|TRBJ2-7|TRBV18|.|15
CASSPSGQGFYEQYF
TGTGCCAGCTCCCCCTCGGGACAGGGATTCTACGAGCAGTACTTC
>.|TRBJ2-6|TRBV5-4|.|17
CASSPDLPFSGANVLTF
TGTGCCAGCAGCCCAGACTTACCTTTCTCTGGGGCCAACGTCCTGACTTTC
>.|TRBJ2-7|TRBV6-2/TRBV6-3|once|14
CASSSTGSSYEQYF
TGTGCCAGCAGTTCCACGGGGAGCTCCTACGAGCAGTACTTC
>.|TRBJ2-1|TRBV7-9|.|14
CASSRGRYDNEQFF
TGTGCCAGCAGCCGAGGAAGATACGACAATGAGCAGTTCTTC
>TRBD2|TRBJ2-7|TRBV3-1/TRBV3-2|.|14
CASSPGGSQVRQYF
TGTGCCAGCAGCCCCGGGGGGAGCCAAGTAAGGCAGTACTTC
>TRBD2|TRBJ2-3|TRBV7-2|.|17
CASSLTPSGGGSDTQYF
TGTGCCAGCAGCCTAACCCCTAGCGGGGGGGGGTCAGATACGCAGTATTTT
>TRBD1|TRBJ1-1|TRBV24-1|.|15
CATSGGDRENTEAFF
TGTGCCACCAGTGGGGGAGACAGGGAGAACACTGAAGCTTTCTTT
>TRBD1|TRBJ1-5|TRBV14|.|16
CASSHQDRGGNQPQHF
TGTGCCAGCAGCCATCAGGACAGGGGAGGCAATCAGCCCCAGCATTTT
>TRBD1|TRBJ2-1|TRBV6-6|.|16
CASSYSKGQGLLRRFF
TGTGCCAGCAGTTACTCGAAAGGACAGGGGCTATTAAGGCGGTTCTTC
>.|TRBJ2-2|TRBV9|.|13
CASSVPRPGELFF
TGTGCCAGCAGCGTCCCCAGGCCCGGGGAGCTGTTTTTT
>.|TRBJ2-2|TRBV7-8|.|14
CASSFGAGTGELFF
TGTGCCAGCAGCTTTGGGGCGGGGACCGGGGAGCTGTTTTTT
>TRBD1|TRBJ1-2|TRBV6-1|.|17
CASSERDRGILLGGYTF
TGTGCCAGCAGTGAAAGGGACAGGGGGATCTTACTGGGTGGCTACACCTTC
>.|TRBJ2-7|TRBV3-1/TRBV3-2|.|14
CASSQGGTSYEQYF
TGTGCCAGCAGCCAAGGGGGGACATCCTACGAGCAGTACTTC
>.|TRBJ2-7|TRBV6-5|.|14
CASNRGSSSYEQYF
TGTGCCAGCAACCGGGGTTCGAGCTCCTACGAGCAGTACTTC
>TRBD1|TRBJ2-7|TRBV5-1|once|13
CASSSGQHYEQYF
TGCGCCAGCAGCTCGGGACAGCACTACGAGCAGTACTTC
>.|TRBJ1-1|TRBV19|.|16
CASSIDPGTGDTEAFF
TGTGCCAGTAGTATAGATCCCGGGACGGGGGACACTGAAGCTTTCTTT
>.|TRBJ1-6|TRBV7-8|.|18
CASSRGHDSRSYNSPLHF
TGTGCCAGCAGCCGAGGTCACGACAGCCGCTCCTATAATTCACCCCTCCACTTT
>.|TRBJ2-2|TRBV24-1|.|17
CATSDLAGSPYTGELFF
TGTGCCACCAGTGATTTAGCAGGCAGCCCTTACACCGGGGAGCTGTTTTTT
>.|TRBJ2-3|TRBV6-5|.|15
CASSWNGRPQDTQYF
TGTGCCAGCAGCTGGAATGGTCGCCCACAGGATACGCAGTATTTT
>.|TRBJ2-3|TRBV7-9|.|12
CASSFVSDTQYF
TGTGCCAGCAGCTTTGTATCAGATACGCAGTATTTT
>TRBD1|TRBJ1-3|TRBV2|.|15
CASSPGTGSGHTIYF
TGTGCCAGCAGTCCCGGGACAGGGTCGGGACACACCATATATTTT
>.|TRBJ1-2|TRBV18|.|13
CASSPDTNYGYTF
TGTGCCAGCTCCCCCGACACTAACTATGGCTACACCTTC
>TRBD1|TRBJ1-2|TRBV6-6|.|14
CASSSNGQGWGYTF
TGTGCCAGCAGTTCCAACGGACAGGGTTGGGGCTACACCTTC
>TRBD2|TRBJ2-5|TRBV12-3/TRBV12-4|.|13
CASSRGGPETQYF
TGTGCCAGCAGCCGGGGGGGCCCAGAGACCCAGTACTTC
>.|TRBJ1-2|TRBV19|.|13
CASSSQRDYGYTF
TGTGCCAGTAGTTCCCAAAGAGACTATGGCTACACCTTC
>.|TRBJ1-1|TRBV21-1|.|16
CASSKTEGRDFTEAFF
TGTGCCAGCAGCAAAACCGAGGGGAGGGATTTTACTGAAGCTTTCTTT
>.|TRBJ1-1|TRBV5-6|once|15
CASSFAHPGQTEAFF
TGTGCCAGCAGCTTCGCCCACCCAGGGCAGACTGAAGCTTTCTTT
>.|TRBJ1-1|TRBV30|.|12
CAWSVSRAEAFF
TGTGCCTGGAGTGTTAGTCGGGCTGAAGCTTTCTTT
>TRBD1|TRBJ1-1|TRBV19|.|13
CASSRDRYTEAFF
TGTGCCAGTAGTAGGGACAGGTACACTGAAGCTTTCTTT
>.|TRBJ2-2|TRBV6-5|.|16
CASSSLGTSNTGELFF
TGTGCCAGCAGTTCCTTGGGGACTTCGAACACCGGGGAGCTGTTTTTT
>TRBD1|TRBJ1-1|TRBV29-1|.|15
CSARRDRGMNTEAFF
TGCAGCGCGAGACGCGACAGGGGAATGAACACTGAAGCTTTCTTT